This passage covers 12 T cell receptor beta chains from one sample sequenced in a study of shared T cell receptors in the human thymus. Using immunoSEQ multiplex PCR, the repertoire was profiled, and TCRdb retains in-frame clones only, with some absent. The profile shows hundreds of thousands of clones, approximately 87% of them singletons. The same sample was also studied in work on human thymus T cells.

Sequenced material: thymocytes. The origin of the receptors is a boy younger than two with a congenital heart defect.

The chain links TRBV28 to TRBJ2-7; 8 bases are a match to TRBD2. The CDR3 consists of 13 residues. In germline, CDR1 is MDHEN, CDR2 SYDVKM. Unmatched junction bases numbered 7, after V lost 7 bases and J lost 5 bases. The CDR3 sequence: CASTGGPGDEQYF. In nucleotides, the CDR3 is TGTGCCAGCACGGGGGGGCCCGGCGACGAGCAGTACTTC.

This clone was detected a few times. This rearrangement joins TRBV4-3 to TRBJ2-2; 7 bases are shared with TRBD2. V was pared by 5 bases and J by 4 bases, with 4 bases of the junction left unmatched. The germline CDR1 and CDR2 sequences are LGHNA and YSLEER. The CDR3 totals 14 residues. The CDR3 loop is CASSTRGVTGELFF. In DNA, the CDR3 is TGCGCCAGCAGCACCCGGGGGGTCACCGGGGAGCTGTTTTTT.

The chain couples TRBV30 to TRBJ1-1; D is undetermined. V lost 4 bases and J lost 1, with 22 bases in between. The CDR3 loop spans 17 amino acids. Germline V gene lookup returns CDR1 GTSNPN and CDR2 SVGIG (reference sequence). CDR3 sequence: CAWTAREAETGNTEAFF. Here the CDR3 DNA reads TGTGCCTGGACAGCCCGTGAGGCCGAAACTGGGAACACTGAAGCTTTCTTT.

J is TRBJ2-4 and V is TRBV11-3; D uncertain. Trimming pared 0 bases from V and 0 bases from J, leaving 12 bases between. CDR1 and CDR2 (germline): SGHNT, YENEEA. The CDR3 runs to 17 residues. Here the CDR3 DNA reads TGTGCCAGCAGCTTAGATTTCGGTACCCTAGCCAAAAACATTCAGTACTTC. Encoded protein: CASSLDFGTLAKNIQYF.

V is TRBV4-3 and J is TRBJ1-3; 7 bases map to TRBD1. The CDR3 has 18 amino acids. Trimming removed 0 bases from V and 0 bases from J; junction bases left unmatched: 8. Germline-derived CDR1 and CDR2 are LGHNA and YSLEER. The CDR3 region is CASSQEMRQGASGNTIYF. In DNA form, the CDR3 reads TGCGCCAGCAGCCAAGAGATGAGACAGGGAGCCTCTGGAAACACCATATATTTT.

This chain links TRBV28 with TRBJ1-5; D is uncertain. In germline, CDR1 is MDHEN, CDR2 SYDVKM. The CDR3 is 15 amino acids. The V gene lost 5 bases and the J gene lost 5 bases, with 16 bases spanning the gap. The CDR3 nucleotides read TGTGCCAGCAGTCCCACAGCAAGTACTCATCAGCCCCAGCATTTT. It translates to CASSPTASTHQPQHF.

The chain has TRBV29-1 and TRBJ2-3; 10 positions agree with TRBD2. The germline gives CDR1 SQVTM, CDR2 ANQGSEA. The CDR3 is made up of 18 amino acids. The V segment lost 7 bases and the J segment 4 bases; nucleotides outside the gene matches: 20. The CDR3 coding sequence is TGCAGCGCCGGGGGGGAGGGAAGCGGGAGGGCCGGAGCAGATACGCAGTATTTT. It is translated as CSAGGEGSGRAGADTQYF.

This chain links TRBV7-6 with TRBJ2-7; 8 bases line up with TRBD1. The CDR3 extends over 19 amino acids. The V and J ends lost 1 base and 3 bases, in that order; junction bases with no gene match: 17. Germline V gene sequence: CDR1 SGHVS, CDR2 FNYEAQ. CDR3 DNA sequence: TGTGCCAGCAGCTTAGTTATGGACAGGGAATTACTTGGGAACTACGAGCAGTACTTC. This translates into CASSLVMDRELLGNYEQYF.

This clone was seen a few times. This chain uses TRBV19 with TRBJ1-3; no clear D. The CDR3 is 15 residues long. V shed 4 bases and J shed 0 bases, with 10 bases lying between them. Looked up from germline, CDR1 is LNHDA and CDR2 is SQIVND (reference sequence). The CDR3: CASSSEENSGNTIYF. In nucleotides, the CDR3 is TGTGCCAGTAGTAGCGAGGAAAACTCTGGAAACACCATATATTTT.

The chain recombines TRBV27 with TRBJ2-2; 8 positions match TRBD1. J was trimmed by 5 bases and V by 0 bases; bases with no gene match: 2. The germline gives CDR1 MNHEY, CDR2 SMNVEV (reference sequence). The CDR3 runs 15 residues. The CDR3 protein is CASSLSNRGTGELFF. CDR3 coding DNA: TGTGCCAGCAGTTTATCTAACAGGGGGACCGGGGAGCTGTTTTTT.

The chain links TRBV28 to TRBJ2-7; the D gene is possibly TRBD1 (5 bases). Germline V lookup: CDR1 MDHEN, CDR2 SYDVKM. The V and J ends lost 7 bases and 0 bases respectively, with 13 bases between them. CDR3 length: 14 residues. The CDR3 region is CASTPAGPSYEQYF. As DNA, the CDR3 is TGTGCCAGCACCCCGGCAGGGCCCTCCTACGAGCAGTACTTC.

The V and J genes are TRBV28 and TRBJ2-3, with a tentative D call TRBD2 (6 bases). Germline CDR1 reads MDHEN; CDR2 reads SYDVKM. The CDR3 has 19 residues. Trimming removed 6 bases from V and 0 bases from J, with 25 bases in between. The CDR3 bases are TGTGCCAGCAGCCGCGGACGGGGAGGTTTTGTCTTTAGCACAGATACGCAGTATTTT. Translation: CASSRGRGGFVFSTDTQYF.